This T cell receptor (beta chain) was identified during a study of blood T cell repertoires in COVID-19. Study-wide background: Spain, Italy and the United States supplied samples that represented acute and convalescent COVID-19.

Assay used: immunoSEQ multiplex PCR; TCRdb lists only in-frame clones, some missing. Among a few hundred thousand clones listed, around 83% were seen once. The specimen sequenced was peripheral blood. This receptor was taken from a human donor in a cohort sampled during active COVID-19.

CDR3 sequence (DNA): TGTGCCAGCAGTCCAGCGGGAACTAGAGATACGCAGTATTTT. Translated, it gives CASSPAGTRDTQYF. The V call is TRBV28, the J call TRBJ2-3, with TRBD2 matching over 7 bases. The V segment lost 5 bases and the J segment 5 bases; nucleotides outside the gene matches: 7. This CDR3 has 14 residues. Germline V gives CDR1 MDHEN, CDR2 SYDVKM.